Following are 22 T cell receptor beta chains from one sample sequenced in a study of shared clonotypes between healthy human individuals. Measured with immunoSEQ multiplex PCR; TCRdb has only the in-frame clones, and not every one. Altogether around 2.1 million clones are present, approximately 94% being singletons, with the ten largest covering approximately 0.13%. The specimen sequenced was naive CD4+ T cells sorted from blood. Subset given: CD45RA+ positively selected. Receptors were obtained from a man between 18 and 35 years old in good health.

The chain is built from TRBV19 and TRBJ2-7; D may correspond to TRBD1 or TRBD2 (5 bases each). Germline CDR1 is LNHDA and CDR2 is SQIVND (reference sequence). V was trimmed by 3 bases and J by 2 bases, leaving 8 bases between them. This CDR3 comprises 13 residues. The CDR3 protein is CASSMPGPYEQYF. As DNA, the CDR3 is TGTGCCAGTAGTATGCCGGGGCCCTACGAGCAGTACTTC.

This clone was found once. This chain joins TRBV10-1 and TRBJ1-2; 7 bases are a match to TRBD1. CDR1 is WNHNN and CDR2 is SYGVQD in the germline V gene (reference sequence). With V trimmed by 8 bases and J by 4 bases, 10 bases remained unmatched. This CDR3 is 14 amino acids long. For the CDR3, the DNA is TGCGCCAGCTTCGAGAGAGGGGGCATCTATGGCTACACCTTC. This codes for CASFERGGIYGYTF.

Worth noting for this clone: The sample has other DNA sequences that encode this CDR3 too. This sequence joins TRBV5-4 and TRBJ1-2, with D tentatively TRBD1 (6 bases). Per germline, CDR1 SGHNT and CDR2 YYREEE (reference sequence). Trimming removed 0 bases from V and 4 bases from J, with 10 bases in between. CDR3 length: 14 amino acids. The CDR3 nucleotides are TGTGCCAGCAGCTTGGGTCAGGGGCTCTATGGCTACACCTTC. It yields the protein CASSLGQGLYGYTF.

The rearrangement uses TRBV5-1 and TRBJ2-7; 8 bases align to TRBD1. The CDR3 extends over 15 amino acids. V lost 4 bases and J lost 4; bases outside the gene matches: 10. In germline, CDR1 is SGHRS, CDR2 YFSETQ. The CDR3 here is CASSPDGQGRYEQYF. In DNA form, the CDR3 reads TGCGCCAGCAGCCCCGACGGACAGGGTCGATACGAGCAGTACTTC.

The chain joins TRBV30 to TRBJ1-5; D might be TRBD1 (5 bases). Germline V gives CDR1 GTSNPN, CDR2 SVGIG (reference sequence). The V end lost 3 bases, the J end lost 0 bases, and 9 bases lay between the germline ends. The CDR3 runs 14 residues. The CDR3 region is CAWSDDSSNQPQHF. Here the CDR3 DNA reads TGTGCCTGGAGCGACGACAGTAGCAATCAGCCCCAGCATTTT.

J is TRBJ1-5 and V is TRBV19; D is unresolved. V was clipped by 5 bases and J by 4 bases, with 12 bases between them. CDR1 is LNHDA and CDR2 is SQIVND in the germline V gene (reference sequence). The CDR3 covers 14 residues. The CDR3 DNA reads TGTGCCAGTAGTGCCTCTATGGAGAATCAGCCCCAGCATTTT. Translating it yields CASSASMENQPQHF.

The sample holds one count of this clone. V and J are TRBV28 and TRBJ1-1, with no clear D. Trimming pared 6 bases from V and 1 base from J, leaving 9 bases between. The germline CDR1 and CDR2 sequences are MDHEN and SYDVKM. The CDR3 spans 13 residues. The CDR3 loop is CASRMHKNTEAFF. DNA for the CDR3: TGTGCCAGCAGGATGCACAAGAACACTGAAGCTTTCTTT.

A word on this clone: The sample contains more than one DNA sequence encoding this CDR3. V usage is TRBV5-1 and J usage is TRBJ2-5; no firm D call. V was trimmed by 0 bases and J by 3 bases, leaving 6 bases between them. The CDR3 is made up of 13 amino acids. Germline-derived CDR1 and CDR2 are SGHRS and YFSETQ. The CDR3 coding sequence is TGCGCCAGCAGCTTGGGGGTCGAAGAGACCCAGTACTTC. This sequence encodes CASSLGVEETQYF.

The DNA of the CDR3 is TGTGCCAGCAGCTTAGCCGGGAGGCAGGACGAGCAGTACTTC. This encodes CASSLAGRQDEQYF. V is TRBV7-9 and J is TRBJ2-7; 7 nucleotides agree with TRBD2. The V gene end was trimmed by 0 bases and the J gene end by 5 bases; junction bases not matched to a gene: 4. CDR1 and CDR2 from the germline V gene are SEHNR and FQNEAQ (reference sequence). CDR3 length equals 14 residues.

V and J are TRBV12-5 and TRBJ2-3, with D tentatively TRBD1 (5 bases). The V gene lost 8 bases and the J gene lost 5 bases, with 11 bases spanning the gap. This CDR3 region has 12 residues. The germline gives CDR1 LGHNT, CDR2 FRNRAP. Here the CDR3 DNA reads TGTGCTAGTATAGGGGTCGTAGATACGCAGTATTTT. This encodes CASIGVVDTQYF.

DNA of the CDR3: TGTGCCATCAAAATGACAGGGCATACCTCTGGAAACACCATATATTTT. This codes for CAIKMTGHTSGNTIYF. This sequence joins TRBV10-3 and TRBJ1-3; 7 bases agree with TRBD1. Trimming took 7 bases from V and 0 from J; bases not matched to a gene: 9. Germline CDR1 is ENHRY and CDR2 is SYGVKD. This CDR3 contains 16 residues.

The chain recombines TRBV7-2 with TRBJ1-5; the D gene is possibly TRBD1 (6 bases). Germline-derived CDR1 and CDR2 are SGHTA and FQGNSA. The CDR3 runs to 14 residues. Trimming shortened V by 5 bases and J by 6 bases, and 14 bases separated the two germline ends. The CDR3 loop reads CASSPGGGVQPQHF. DNA for the CDR3: TGTGCCAGCAGCCCAGGAGGGGGAGTTCAGCCCCAGCATTTT.

The rearrangement links TRBV7-9 to TRBJ2-1; the match to TRBD2 covers 7 bases. The CDR3 loop spans 18 amino acids. The trim removed 2 bases at V and 0 bases at J, leaving 10 bases unmatched. In germline, CDR1 is SEHNR, CDR2 FQNEAQ (reference sequence). DNA of the CDR3: TGTGCCAGCAGCTTACGGGGGGACGGACAAAGCTCCTACAATGAGCAGTTCTTC. Its protein product is CASSLRGDGQSSYNEQFF.

This CDR3 is CASSVPTGGVNQPQHF. Here the CDR3 DNA reads TGTGCCAGTAGTGTACCGACAGGGGGAGTTAATCAGCCCCAGCATTTT. This chain uses TRBV19 with TRBJ1-5, with 9 bases identical to TRBD1. The CDR3 extends over 16 amino acids. The germline V gene encodes CDR1 LNHDA and CDR2 SQIVND (reference sequence). V dropped 5 bases and J dropped 4; count of bases not matched to a gene: 9.

The CDR3 here is CASRRGGQPTQYF. The CDR3 DNA follows: TGTGCCAGCAGGAGGGGGGGACAGCCTACCCAGTACTTC. The chain joins TRBV28 to TRBJ2-5; either TRBD1 or TRBD2 may fit D (7 bases each). CDR3 length equals 13 residues. Deletions cut 6 bases from V and 8 bases from J, with 16 bases between. Germline lookup yields CDR1 MDHEN and CDR2 SYDVKM.

A note on this clone: Other DNA sequences in this specimen translate into the identical CDR3. The chain is built from TRBV19 and TRBJ2-2; D not resolved. CDR1 is LNHDA, CDR2 SQIVND, per germline (reference sequence). With 2 bases removed from V and 1 base from J, the gap between germline ends came to 5 bases. This CDR3 is built from 14 residues. The CDR3 reads CASSIQRNTGELFF. In DNA form, the CDR3 reads TGTGCCAGTAGTATACAAAGGAACACCGGGGAGCTGTTTTTT.

This clone was observed once. The sample contains more than one DNA sequence encoding this CDR3. This sequence joins TRBV6-1 and TRBJ1-1; 8 bases align to TRBD1. J was trimmed by 2 bases and V by 4 bases; bases with no gene match: 3. The CDR3 has 14 residues. CDR1 MNHNS and CDR2 SASEGT come from the germline V gene. CDR3 in DNA: TGTGCCAGCAGTGGAGACAGGGGAAACACTGAAGCTTTCTTT. Its translation: CASSGDRGNTEAFF.

As concerns this clone: The identical CDR3 is also encoded by other nucleotide sequences in the sample. The chain uses TRBV29-1 and TRBJ2-7; 7 bases map to TRBD1. V lost 4 bases and J lost 2; bases outside the gene matches: 2. CDR1 and CDR2 from the germline V gene are SQVTM and ANQGSEA. This CDR3 contains 12 residues. The DNA of the CDR3 is TGCAGCGTTGCCCAGGGGGCCTACGAGCAGTACTTC. Translation: CSVAQGAYEQYF.

Note on this clone: This CDR3 is also generated by other DNA sequences in the sample. This rearrangement joins TRBV20-1 to TRBJ2-1; D remains ambiguous. Germline V CDR1 and CDR2: DFQATT, SNEGSKA (reference sequence). The CDR3 loop spans 10 amino acids. Between the trimmed V and J ends, which lost 3 bases and 8 bases, there was a span of 5 bases. CDR3 amino acids: CSARGDEQFF. CDR3 nucleotide sequence: TGCAGTGCTAGGGGCGATGAGCAGTTCTTC.

The V and J genes are TRBV7-2 and TRBJ2-5; the D gene could be TRBD1 or TRBD2 (5 bases each). Trimming took off 8 bases at V and 7 bases at J, with 17 bases between the two ends. From germline, CDR1 is SGHTA and CDR2 FQGNSA. The length of the CDR3 is 13 residues. In DNA, the CDR3 is TGTGCCAGCGAGGGGCGGTCCTTCGGGACCCAGTACTTC. Translating it yields CASEGRSFGTQYF.

The chain links TRBV28 to TRBJ2-1; no reliable D call. The V and J ends lost 6 bases and 4 bases respectively, with 10 bases between them. This CDR3 is 13 amino acids long. Germline V CDR1 and CDR2: MDHEN, SYDVKM. CDR3 sequence (DNA): TGTGCCAGCAGAAGTCGAATATACAATGAGCAGTTCTTC. Translating it yields CASRSRIYNEQFF.

The chain uses TRBV4-3 and TRBJ1-1; D is unresolved. V was shortened by 0 bases and J by 10 bases, with 12 bases between the two germline ends. Per germline, CDR1 LGHNA and CDR2 YSLEER. The CDR3 runs 13 residues. CDR3 region: CASSQDLEARAFF. For the CDR3, the DNA is TGCGCCAGCAGCCAAGATCTGGAGGCGAGAGCTTTCTTT.